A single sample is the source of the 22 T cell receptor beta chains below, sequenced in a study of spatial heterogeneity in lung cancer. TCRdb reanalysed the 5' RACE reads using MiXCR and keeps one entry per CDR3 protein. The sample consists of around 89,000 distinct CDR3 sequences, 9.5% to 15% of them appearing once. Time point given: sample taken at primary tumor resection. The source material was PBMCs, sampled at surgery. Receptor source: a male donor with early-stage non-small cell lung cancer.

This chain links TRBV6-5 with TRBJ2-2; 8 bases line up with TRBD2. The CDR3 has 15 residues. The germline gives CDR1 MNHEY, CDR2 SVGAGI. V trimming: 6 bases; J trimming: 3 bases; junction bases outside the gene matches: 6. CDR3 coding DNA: TGTGCCAGCAGGGTGGCTAGCGGGTACACCGGGGAGCTGTTTTTT. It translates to CASRVASGYTGELFF.

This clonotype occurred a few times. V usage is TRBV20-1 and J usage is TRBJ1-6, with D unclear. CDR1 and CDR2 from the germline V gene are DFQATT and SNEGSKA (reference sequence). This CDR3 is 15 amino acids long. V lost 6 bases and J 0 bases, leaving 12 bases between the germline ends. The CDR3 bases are TGCAGTGCGGCGGAGGCGAGCTCCTATAATTCACCCCTCCACTTT. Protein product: CSAAEASSYNSPLHF.

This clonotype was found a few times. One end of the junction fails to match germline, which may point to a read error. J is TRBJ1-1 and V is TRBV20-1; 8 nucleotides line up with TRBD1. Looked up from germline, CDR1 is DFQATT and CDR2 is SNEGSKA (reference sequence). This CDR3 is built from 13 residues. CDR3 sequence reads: CSARAGGYTEAFF. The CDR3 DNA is TGCAGTGCGAGAGCAGGGGGCTATACTGAAGCTTTCTTT.

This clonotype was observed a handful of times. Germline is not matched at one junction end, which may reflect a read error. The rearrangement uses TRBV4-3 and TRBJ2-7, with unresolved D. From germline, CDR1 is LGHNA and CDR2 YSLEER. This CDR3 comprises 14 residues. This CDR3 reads CASSQRRSSNEQYF. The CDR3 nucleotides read TGCGCCAGCAGCCAGCGGCGGAGCTCCAACGAGCAGTACTTC.

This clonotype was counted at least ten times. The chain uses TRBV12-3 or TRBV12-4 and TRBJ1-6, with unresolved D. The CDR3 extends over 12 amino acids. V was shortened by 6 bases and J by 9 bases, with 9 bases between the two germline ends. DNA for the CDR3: TGTGCCAGCAGCGCCAATGGTTCACCCCTCCACTTT. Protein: CASSANGSPLHF.

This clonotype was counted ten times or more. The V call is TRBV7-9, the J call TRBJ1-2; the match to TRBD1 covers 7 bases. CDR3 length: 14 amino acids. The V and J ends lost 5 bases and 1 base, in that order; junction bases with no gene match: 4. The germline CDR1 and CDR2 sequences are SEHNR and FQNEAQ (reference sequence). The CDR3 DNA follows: TGTGCCAGCAGCCCCGACAGGGTTAACTATGGCTACACCTTC. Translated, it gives CASSPDRVNYGYTF.

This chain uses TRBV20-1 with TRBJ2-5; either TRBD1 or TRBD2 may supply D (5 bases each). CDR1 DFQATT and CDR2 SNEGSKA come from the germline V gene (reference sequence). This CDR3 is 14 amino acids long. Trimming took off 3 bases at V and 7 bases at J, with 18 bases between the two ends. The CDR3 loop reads CSASYGTELGTQYF. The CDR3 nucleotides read TGCAGTGCTAGTTACGGGACCGAGCTGGGGACCCAGTACTTC.

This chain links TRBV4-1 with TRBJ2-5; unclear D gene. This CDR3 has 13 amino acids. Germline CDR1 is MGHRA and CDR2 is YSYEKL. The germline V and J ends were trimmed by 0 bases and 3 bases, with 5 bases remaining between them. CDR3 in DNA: TGCGCCAGCAGCCAAGATCTGGAAGAGACCCAGTACTTC. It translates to CASSQDLEETQYF.

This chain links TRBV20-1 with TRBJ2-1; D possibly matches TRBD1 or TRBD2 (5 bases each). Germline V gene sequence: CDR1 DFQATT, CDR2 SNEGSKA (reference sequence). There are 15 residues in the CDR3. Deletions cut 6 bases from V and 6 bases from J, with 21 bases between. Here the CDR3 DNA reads TGCAGTGCCCGAGATGCAGGGAGTGTGGGCAATGAGCAGTTCTTC. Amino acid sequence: CSARDAGSVGNEQFF.

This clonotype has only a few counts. The CDR3: CASSIIPGQGIYEQYF. The DNA of the CDR3 is TGTGCCAGCAGCATTATCCCGGGACAGGGAATCTACGAGCAGTACTTC. V usage is TRBV7-9 and J usage is TRBJ2-7; TRBD1 matches at 9 bases. CDR1 and CDR2 from the germline V gene are SEHNR and FQNEAQ (reference sequence). V lost 5 bases to trimming and J lost 3 bases; unmatched junction nucleotides: 11. This CDR3 has 16 residues.

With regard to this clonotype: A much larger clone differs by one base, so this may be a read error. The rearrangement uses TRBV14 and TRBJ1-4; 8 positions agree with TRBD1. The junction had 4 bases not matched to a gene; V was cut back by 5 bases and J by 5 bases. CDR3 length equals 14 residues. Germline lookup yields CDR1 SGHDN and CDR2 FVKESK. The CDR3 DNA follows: TGTGCCAGCAGCTACAGGGGGGCCAATGAAAAACTGTTTTTT. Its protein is CASSYRGANEKLFF.

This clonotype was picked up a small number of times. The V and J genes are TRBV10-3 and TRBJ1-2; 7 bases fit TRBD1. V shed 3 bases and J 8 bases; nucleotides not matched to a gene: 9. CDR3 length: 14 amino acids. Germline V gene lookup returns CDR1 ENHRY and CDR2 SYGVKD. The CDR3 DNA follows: TGTGCCATCAGTGAAGGGGGCGGAGTGGACGGCTACACCTTC. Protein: CAISEGGGVDGYTF.

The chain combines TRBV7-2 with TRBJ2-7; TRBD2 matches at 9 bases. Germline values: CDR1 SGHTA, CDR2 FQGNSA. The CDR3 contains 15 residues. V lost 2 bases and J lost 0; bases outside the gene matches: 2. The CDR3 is CASSLSGRYSYEQYF. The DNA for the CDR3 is TGTGCCAGCAGCTTAAGCGGGAGGTACTCCTACGAGCAGTACTTC.

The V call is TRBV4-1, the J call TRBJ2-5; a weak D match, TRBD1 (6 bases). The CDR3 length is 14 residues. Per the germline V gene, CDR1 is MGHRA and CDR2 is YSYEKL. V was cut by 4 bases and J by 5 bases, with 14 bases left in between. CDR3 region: CASSPRQAGETQYF. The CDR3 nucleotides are TGCGCCAGCAGCCCCCGACAGGCCGGGGAGACCCAGTACTTC.

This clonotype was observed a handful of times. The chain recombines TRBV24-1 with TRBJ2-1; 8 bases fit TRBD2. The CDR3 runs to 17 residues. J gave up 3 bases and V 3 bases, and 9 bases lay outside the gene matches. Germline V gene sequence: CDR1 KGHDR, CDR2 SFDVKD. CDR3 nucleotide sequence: TGTGCCACCAGTGATGGCGTGGGGACTAGAAACTACAATGAGCAGTTCTTC. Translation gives CATSDGVGTRNYNEQFF.

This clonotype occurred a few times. The CDR3, as DNA: TGTGCCAGCAGCTTAGGGGGGCGATCCTACAATGAGCAGTTCTTC. This codes for CASSLGGRSYNEQFF. The gene calls are TRBV7-9 and TRBJ2-1, with a possible D match to TRBD1 (6 bases). CDR1 is SEHNR and CDR2 is FQNEAQ in the germline V gene (reference sequence). This CDR3 contains 15 residues. The V end lost 1 base, the J end lost 1 base, and 8 bases lay between the germline ends.

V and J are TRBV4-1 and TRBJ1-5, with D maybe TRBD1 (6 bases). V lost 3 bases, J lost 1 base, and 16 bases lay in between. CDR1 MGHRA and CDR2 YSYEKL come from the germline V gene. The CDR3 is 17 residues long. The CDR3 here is CASSQPEGGRSNQPQHF. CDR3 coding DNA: TGCGCCAGCAGCCAGCCCGAGGGGGGGCGAAGCAATCAGCCCCAGCATTTT.

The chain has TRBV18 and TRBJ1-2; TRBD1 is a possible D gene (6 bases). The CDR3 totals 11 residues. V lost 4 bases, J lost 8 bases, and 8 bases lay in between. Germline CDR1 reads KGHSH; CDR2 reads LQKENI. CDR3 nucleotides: TGTGCCAGCTCACTGCAGGGGGGCTACACCTTC. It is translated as CASSLQGGYTF.

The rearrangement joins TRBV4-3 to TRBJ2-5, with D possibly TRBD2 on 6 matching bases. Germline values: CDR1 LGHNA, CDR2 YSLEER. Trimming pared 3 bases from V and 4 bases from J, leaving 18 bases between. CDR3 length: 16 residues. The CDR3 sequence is CASSQGSDAGRETQYF. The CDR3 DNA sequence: TGCGCCAGCAGCCAGGGGTCGGACGCGGGGAGAGAGACCCAGTACTTC.

The CDR3 nucleotides read TGTGCCAGCAGTTTTGGTAGCAATCAGCCCCAGCATTTT. Residues: CASSFGSNQPQHF. V usage is TRBV28 and J usage is TRBJ1-5; D ambiguous. The CDR3 totals 13 residues. Germline CDR1 and CDR2: MDHEN and SYDVKM. V shed 3 bases and J shed 0 bases, with 3 bases lying between them.

The CDR3 nucleotides read TGTGCCAGCAGCTTAAGGCAGGGACAGGACGAGCAGTACTTC. Translation: CASSLRQGQDEQYF. J is TRBJ2-7 and V is TRBV7-9; TRBD1 agrees at 8 bases. The CDR3 is made up of 14 amino acids. CDR1 is SEHNR and CDR2 is FQNEAQ in the germline V gene (reference sequence). The V gene end was trimmed by 2 bases and the J gene end by 5 bases; junction bases not matched to a gene: 5. Full variable domain (outside the CDR3, taken from reference TRBV7-9 and TRBJ2-7): DTGVSQNPRHKITKRGQNVTFRCDPISEHNRLYWYRQTLGQGPEFLTYFQNEAQLEKSRLLSDRFSAERPKGSFSTLEIQRTEQGDSAMYLCASSLRQGQDEQYFGPGTRLTVT.

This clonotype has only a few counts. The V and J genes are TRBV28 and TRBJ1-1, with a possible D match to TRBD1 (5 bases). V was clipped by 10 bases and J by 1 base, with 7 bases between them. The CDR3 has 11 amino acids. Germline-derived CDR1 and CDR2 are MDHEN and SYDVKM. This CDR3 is CATQGNTEAFF. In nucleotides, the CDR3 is TGTGCCACCCAGGGGAACACTGAAGCTTTCTTT.